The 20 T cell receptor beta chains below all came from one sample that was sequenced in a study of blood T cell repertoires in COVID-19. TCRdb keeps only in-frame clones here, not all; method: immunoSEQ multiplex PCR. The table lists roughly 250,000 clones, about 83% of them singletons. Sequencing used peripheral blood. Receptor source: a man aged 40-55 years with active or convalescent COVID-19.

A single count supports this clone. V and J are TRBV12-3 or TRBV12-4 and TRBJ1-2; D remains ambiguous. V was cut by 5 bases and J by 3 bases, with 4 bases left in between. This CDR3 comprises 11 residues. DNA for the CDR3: TGTGCCAGCAGTGGAGACTATGGCTACACCTTC. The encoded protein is CASSGDYGYTF.

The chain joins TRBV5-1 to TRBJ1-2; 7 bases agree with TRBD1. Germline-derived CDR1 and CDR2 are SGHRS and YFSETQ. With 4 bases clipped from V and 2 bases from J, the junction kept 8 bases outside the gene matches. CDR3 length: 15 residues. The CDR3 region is CASSQQGQVNYGYTF. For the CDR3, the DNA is TGCGCCAGCAGCCAACAAGGACAGGTCAACTATGGCTACACCTTC. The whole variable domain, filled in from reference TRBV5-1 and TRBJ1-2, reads KAGVTQTPRYLIKTRGQQVTLSCSPISGHRSVSWYQQTPGQGLQFLFEYFSETQRNKGNFPGRFSGRQFSNSRSEMNVSTLELGDSALYLCASSQQGQVNYGYTFGSGTRLTVV.

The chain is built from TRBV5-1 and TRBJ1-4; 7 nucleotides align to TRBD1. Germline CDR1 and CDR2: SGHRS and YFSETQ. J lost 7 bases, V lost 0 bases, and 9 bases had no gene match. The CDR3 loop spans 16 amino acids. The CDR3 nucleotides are TGCGCCAGCAGCTTGGCTGGTCAGGGGGGCCGTGAAAAACTGTTTTTT. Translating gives CASSLAGQGGREKLFF.

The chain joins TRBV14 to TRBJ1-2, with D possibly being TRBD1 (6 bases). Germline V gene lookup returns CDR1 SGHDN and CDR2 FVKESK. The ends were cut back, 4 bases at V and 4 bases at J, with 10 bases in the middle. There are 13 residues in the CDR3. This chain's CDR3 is CASSPGGAYGYTF. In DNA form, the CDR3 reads TGTGCCAGCAGCCCTGGGGGGGCCTATGGCTACACCTTC.

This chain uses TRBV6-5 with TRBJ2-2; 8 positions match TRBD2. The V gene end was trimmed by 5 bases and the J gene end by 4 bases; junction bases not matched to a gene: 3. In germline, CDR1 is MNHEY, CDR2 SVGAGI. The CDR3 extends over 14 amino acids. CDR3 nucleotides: TGTGCCAGCAGTACCGGGACTAGCACCGGGGAGCTGTTTTTT. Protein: CASSTGTSTGELFF.

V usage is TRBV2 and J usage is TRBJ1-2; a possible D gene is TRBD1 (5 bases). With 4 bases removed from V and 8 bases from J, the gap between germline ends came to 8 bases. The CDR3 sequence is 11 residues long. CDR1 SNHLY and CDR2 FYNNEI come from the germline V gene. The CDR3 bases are TGTGCCAGCAGTGTACAGGCGGGCTACACCTTC. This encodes CASSVQAGYTF.

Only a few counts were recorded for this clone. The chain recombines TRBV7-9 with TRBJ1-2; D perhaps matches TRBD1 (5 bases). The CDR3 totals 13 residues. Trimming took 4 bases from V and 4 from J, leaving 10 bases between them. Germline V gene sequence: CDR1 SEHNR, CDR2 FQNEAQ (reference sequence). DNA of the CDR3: TGTGCCAGCAGCTCAACAGGATTCTATGGCTACACCTTC. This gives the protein CASSSTGFYGYTF.

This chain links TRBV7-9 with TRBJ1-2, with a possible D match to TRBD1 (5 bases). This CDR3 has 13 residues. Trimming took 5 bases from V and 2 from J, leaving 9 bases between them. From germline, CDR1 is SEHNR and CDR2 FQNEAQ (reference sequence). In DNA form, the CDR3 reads TGTGCCAGCAGCCCCCGACAGAACTATGGCTACACCTTC. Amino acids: CASSPRQNYGYTF. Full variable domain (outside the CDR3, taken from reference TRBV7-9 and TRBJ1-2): DTGVSQNPRHKITKRGQNVTFRCDPISEHNRLYWYRQTLGQGPEFLTYFQNEAQLEKSRLLSDRFSAERPKGSFSTLEIQRTEQGDSAMYLCASSPRQNYGYTFGSGTRLTVV.

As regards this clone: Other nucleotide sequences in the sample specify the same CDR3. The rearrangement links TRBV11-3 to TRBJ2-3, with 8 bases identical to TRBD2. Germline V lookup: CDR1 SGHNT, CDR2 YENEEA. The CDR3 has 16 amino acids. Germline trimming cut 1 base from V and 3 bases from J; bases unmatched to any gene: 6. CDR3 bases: TGTGCCAGCAGCTTAGTAACGGGGGGGCCGACAGATACGCAGTATTTT. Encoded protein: CASSLVTGGPTDTQYF.

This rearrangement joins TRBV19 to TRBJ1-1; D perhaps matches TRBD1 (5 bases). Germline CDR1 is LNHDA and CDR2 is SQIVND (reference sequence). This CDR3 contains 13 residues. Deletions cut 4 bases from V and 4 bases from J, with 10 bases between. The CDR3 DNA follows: TGTGCCAGTAGTACCCGACAGCCCACTGAAGCTTTCTTT. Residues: CASSTRQPTEAFF.

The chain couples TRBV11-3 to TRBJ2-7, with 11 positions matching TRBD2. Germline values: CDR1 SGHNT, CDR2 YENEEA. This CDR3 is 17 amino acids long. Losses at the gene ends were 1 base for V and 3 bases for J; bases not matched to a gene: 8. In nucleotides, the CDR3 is TGTGCCAGCAGCTTAGTACGAACTAGCGGGAGCAACTACGAGCAGTACTTC. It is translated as CASSLVRTSGSNYEQYF.

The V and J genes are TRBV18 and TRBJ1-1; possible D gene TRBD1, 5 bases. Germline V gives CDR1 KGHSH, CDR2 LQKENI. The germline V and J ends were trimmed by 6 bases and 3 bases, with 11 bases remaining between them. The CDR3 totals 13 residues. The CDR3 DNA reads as TGTGCCAGCTCTTACGCCAGGGACACTGAAGCTTTCTTT. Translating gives CASSYARDTEAFF.

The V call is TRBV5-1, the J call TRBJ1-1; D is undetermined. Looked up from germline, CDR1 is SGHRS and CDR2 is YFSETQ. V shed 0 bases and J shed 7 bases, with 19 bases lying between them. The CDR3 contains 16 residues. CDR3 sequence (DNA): TGCGCCAGCAGCTTGGCCCCAGGATCTCGATCCCATGAAGCTTTCTTT. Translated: CASSLAPGSRSHEAFF.

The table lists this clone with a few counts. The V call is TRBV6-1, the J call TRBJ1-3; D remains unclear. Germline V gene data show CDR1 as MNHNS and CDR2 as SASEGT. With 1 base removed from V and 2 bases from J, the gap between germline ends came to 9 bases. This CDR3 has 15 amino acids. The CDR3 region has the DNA TGTGCCAGCAGTGAAGTAGCAGCGCCTGGAAACACCATATATTTT. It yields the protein CASSEVAAPGNTIYF.

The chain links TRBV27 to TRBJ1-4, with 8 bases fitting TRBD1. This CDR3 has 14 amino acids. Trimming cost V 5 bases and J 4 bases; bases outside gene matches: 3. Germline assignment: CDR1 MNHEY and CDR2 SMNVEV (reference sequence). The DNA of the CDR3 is TGTGCCAGCAGTCGGGACAGGAATAATGAAAAACTGTTTTTT. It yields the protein CASSRDRNNEKLFF.

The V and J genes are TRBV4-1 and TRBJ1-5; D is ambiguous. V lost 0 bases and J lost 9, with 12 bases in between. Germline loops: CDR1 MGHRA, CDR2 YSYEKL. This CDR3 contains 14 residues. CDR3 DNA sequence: TGCGCCAGCAGCCAAGAGGTGACGGAGCGGCCCCAGCATTTT. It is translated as CASSQEVTERPQHF.

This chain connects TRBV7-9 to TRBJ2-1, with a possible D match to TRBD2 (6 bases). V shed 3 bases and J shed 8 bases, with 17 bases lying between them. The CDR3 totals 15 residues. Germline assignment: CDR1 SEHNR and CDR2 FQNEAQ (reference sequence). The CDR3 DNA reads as TGTGCCAGCAGCTTTTCGGGCGGGAAGGCTCATGAGCAGTTCTTC. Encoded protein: CASSFSGGKAHEQFF. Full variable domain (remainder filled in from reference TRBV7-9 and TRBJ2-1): DTGVSQNPRHKITKRGQNVTFRCDPISEHNRLYWYRQTLGQGPEFLTYFQNEAQLEKSRLLSDRFSAERPKGSFSTLEIQRTEQGDSAMYLCASSFSGGKAHEQFFGPGTRLTVL.

In DNA, the CDR3 is TGTGCCAGCAGCTCCGGCCTCCTGGAGGGCTACACCTTC. It encodes CASSSGLLEGYTF. The chain couples TRBV7-2 to TRBJ1-2, with unresolved D. V gave up 4 bases and J gave up 8 bases, with 14 bases separating them. This CDR3 spans 13 amino acids. The germline CDR1 and CDR2 sequences are SGHTA and FQGNSA.

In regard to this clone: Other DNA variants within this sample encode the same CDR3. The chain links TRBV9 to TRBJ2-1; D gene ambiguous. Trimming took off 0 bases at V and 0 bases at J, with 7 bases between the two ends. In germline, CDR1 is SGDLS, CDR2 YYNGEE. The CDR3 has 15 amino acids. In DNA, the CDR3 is TGTGCCAGCAGCGTAGGAGTTAGCTCCTACAATGAGCAGTTCTTC. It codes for CASSVGVSSYNEQFF. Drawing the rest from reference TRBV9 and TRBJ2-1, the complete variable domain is DSGVTQTPKHLITATGQRVTLRCSPRSGDLSVYWYQQSLDQGLQFLIQYYNGEERAKGNILERFSAQQFPDLHSELNLSSLELGDSALYFCASSVGVSSYNEQFFGPGTRLTVL.

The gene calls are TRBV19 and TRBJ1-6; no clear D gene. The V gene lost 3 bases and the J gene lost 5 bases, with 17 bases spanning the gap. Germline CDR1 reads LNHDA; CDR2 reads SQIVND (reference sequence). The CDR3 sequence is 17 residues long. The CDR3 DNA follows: TGTGCCAGTAGTATGAACCCCAACGGGGTGGATAATTCACCCCTCCACTTT. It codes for CASSMNPNGVDNSPLHF.